The clone carrying this T cell receptor beta chain was counted a few times. MiXCR was run by TCRdb on the 5' RACE reads, yielding one entry per CDR3 protein. The repertoire includes about 71,000 distinct CDR3 sequences, roughly 13% of them detected once, and more than 12% sits in the top ten. The sample originates from a study of early T cells in non-severe SARS-CoV-2 infection. V was trimmed by 2 bases and J by 3 bases, leaving 3 bases between them. This CDR3 has 12 residues. Germline V gene sequence: CDR1 SNHLY, CDR2 FYNNEI. Sequences were obtained from whole blood. The gene calls are TRBV2 and TRBJ2-3; the D is unclear. This TCR was recovered from an adult who was a healthcare worker with PCR-confirmed SARS-CoV-2 infection or an uninfected control (not recorded which). The CDR3 loop is CASSESTDTQYF. The CDR3 DNA is TGTGCCAGCAGTGAATCGACAGATACGCAGTATTTT.